The entry that follows covers one T cell receptor (beta chain) sequence. Its antigen is not identified. The data derive from a study of T cell responses to AZD1222 COVID-19 vaccine. Broader study findings: Spike-specific TCR breadth rose after two AZD1222 doses, and depth rose as well.

Assay used: immunoSEQ multiplex PCR; TCRdb lists only in-frame clones, some missing. This table holds 90,000 to 100,000 clones, roughly 90% found once. Trimming took off 0 bases at V and 8 bases at J, with 13 bases between the two ends. Germline loops: CDR1 MNHEY, CDR2 SVGAGI. The CDR3 is 15 residues long. Specimen: peripheral blood, collected 28 days after the second AZD1222 dose. This receptor was identified in an adult who received the AZD1222 COVID-19 vaccine. The chain joins TRBV6-5 to TRBJ1-4; D call uncertain. The CDR3 sequence is CASSYSTSVGEKLFF. The CDR3 DNA reads as TGTGCCAGCAGTTACTCGACTTCGGTAGGGGAAAAACTGTTTTTT.